Described below is a single T cell receptor (beta chain) sequence and its context. What it binds is unknown. This record comes from a study of glioma-infiltrating T cells after dendritic cell vaccination. On the study more broadly: Autologous tumor lysate-pulsed dendritic cell vaccination was given between the early 2000s and the early 2010s. General observations from the study: Estimated pretreatment TIL content predicted outcome after dendritic cell vaccination.

Blood PBMC samples: pre-vaccination, two weeks post third vaccination, and at tumor progression. The immunoSEQ assay amplified TCRB CDR3 from up to 2 ug DNA. Method: immunoSEQ multiplex PCR; TCRdb's copy keeps in-frame clones and lacks some. In the table there are about 30,000 clones, 90% of which are singletons. The germline CDR1 and CDR2 sequences are ENHRY and SYGVKD. V gave up 6 bases and J gave up 5 bases; unmatched junction bases: 1. There are 13 residues in the CDR3. The clonotype originates from a human donor with glioblastoma. The specimen was blood, collected before dendritic cell vaccination. J is TRBJ1-4 and V is TRBV10-3, with 9 bases fitting TRBD1. CDR3 in amino acids: CAIRGTGNEKLFF. CDR3 in DNA: TGTGCCATCAGAGGGACAGGGAATGAAAAACTGTTTTTT.